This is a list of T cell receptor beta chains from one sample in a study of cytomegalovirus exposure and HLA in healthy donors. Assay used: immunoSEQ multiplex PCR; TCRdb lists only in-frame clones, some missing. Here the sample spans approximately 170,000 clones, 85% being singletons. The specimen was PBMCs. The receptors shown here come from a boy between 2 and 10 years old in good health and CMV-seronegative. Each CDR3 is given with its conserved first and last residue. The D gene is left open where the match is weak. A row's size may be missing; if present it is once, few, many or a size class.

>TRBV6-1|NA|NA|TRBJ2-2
CASSPRVPYTGELFF
TGTGCCAGCAGTCCCAGGGTCCCTTACACCGGGGAGCTGTTTTTT
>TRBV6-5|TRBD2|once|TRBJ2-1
CASSYSSSGGGQFF
TGTGCCAGCAGTTACTCGAGTAGCGGGGGGGGGCAGTTCTTC
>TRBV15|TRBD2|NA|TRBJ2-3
CATSRGPLAGDTQYF
TGTGCCACCAGCAGGGGTCCACTAGCGGGAGATACGCAGTATTTT
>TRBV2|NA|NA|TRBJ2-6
CASRLISGSGANVLTF
TGTGCCAGCAGGCTAATTAGTGGCTCTGGGGCCAACGTCCTGACTTTC
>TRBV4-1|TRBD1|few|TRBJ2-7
CASSHGVGQDTYEQYF
TGCGCCAGCAGCCACGGGGTCGGACAGGATACCTACGAGCAGTACTTC
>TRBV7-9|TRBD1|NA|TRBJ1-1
CSTRGPNTEAFF
TGTTCCACCAGGGGGCCGAACACTGAAGCTTTCTTT
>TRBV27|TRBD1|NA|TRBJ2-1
CASSYGTGFSGLNEQFF
TGTGCCAGCAGTTACGGGACAGGGTTTAGTGGTTTGAATGAGCAGTTCTTC
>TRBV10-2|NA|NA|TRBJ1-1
CASSPSGGMNTEAFF
TGCGCCAGCAGTCCCTCGGGGGGAATGAACACTGAAGCTTTCTTT
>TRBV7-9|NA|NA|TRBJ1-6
CASSLSLTGGNSPLHF
TGTGCCAGCAGCCTTAGCTTGACGGGGGGGAATTCACCCCTCCACTTT
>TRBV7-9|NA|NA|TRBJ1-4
CASSPGGRVNEKLFF
TGTGCCAGCAGCCCGGGGGGTAGGGTGAATGAAAAACTGTTTTTT
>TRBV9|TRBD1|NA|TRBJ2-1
CASSGIPGQGVREQFF
TGTGCCAGCAGCGGTATTCCGGGACAGGGGGTTAGGGAGCAGTTCTTC
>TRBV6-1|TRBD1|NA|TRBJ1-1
CASSLRDRASEAFF
TGTGCCAGCAGTCTCCGGGACAGGGCGTCTGAAGCTTTCTTT
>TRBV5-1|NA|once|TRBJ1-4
CASRAGEATNEKLFF
TGCGCCAGCAGGGCGGGGGAGGCGACTAATGAAAAACTGTTTTTT
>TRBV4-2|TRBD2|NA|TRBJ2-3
CASSQEGSGRATDTQYF
TGTGCCAGCAGCCAAGAGGGAAGCGGGAGGGCGACAGATACGCAGTATTTT
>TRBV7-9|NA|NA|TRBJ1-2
CASSLVSYGYTF
TGTGCCAGCAGCTTAGTCAGCTATGGCTACACCTTC
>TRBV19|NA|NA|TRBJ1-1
CASIGVSTEAFF
TGTGCCAGCATAGGGGTAAGCACTGAAGCTTTCTTT
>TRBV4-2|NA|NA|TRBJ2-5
CASSQDSAPQWTQYF
TGTGCCAGCAGCCAAGATTCCGCACCCCAGTGGACCCAGTACTTC
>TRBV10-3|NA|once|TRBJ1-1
CAIQDSNMNTEAFF
TGTGCCATCCAGGACTCAAACATGAACACTGAAGCTTTCTTT
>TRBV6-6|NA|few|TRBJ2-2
CASSRDWNTGELFF
TGTGCCAGCAGTCGGGACTGGAACACCGGGGAGCTGTTTTTT
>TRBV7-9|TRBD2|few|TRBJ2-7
CSSSPGLAGFEQYF
TGTTCCAGCAGCCCGGGACTAGCGGGATTCGAGCAGTACTTC
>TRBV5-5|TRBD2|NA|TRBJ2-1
CASSGRTSGFNEQFF
TGTGCCAGCAGCGGAAGGACTAGCGGTTTCAATGAGCAGTTCTTC
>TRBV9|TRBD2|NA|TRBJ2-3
CASSPRDYRGADTQYF
TGTGCCAGCAGCCCCCGGGACTACCGGGGCGCAGATACGCAGTATTTT
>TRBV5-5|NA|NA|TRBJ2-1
CASSSDGGRYNEQFF
TGTGCCAGCAGCTCGGACGGAGGTCGGTACAATGAGCAGTTCTTC
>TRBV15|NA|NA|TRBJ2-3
CATSRGTRTDTQYF
TGTGCCACCAGCAGAGGGACTCGCACAGATACGCAGTATTTT
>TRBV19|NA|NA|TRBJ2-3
CASSISGRRDTQYF
TGTGCCAGTAGTATATCTGGGAGGAGAGATACGCAGTATTTT
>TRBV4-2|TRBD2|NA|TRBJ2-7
CASSRSVTSGSYEQYF
TGTGCCAGCAGCCGGTCAGTGACTAGCGGGTCCTACGAGCAGTACTTC
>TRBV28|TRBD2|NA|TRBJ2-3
CASSPSGTFTDTQYF
TGTGCCAGCAGTCCTAGCGGGACCTTCACAGATACGCAGTATTTT
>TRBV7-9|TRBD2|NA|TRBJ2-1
CASSLGLAGYNEQFF
TGTGCCAGCAGCTTAGGACTAGCGGGGTACAATGAGCAGTTCTTC
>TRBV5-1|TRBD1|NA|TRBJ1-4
CASSRTGSINEKLFF
TGCGCCAGCAGCCGGACAGGCTCGATCAATGAAAAACTGTTTTTT
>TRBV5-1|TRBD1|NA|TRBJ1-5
CASSPGQPERWSNQPQHF
TGCGCCAGCAGCCCGGGACAGCCCGAGAGATGGAGCAATCAGCCCCAGCATTTT
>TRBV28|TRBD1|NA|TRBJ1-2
CASSPRTGNYGYTF
TGTGCCAGCAGTCCGAGGACAGGGAACTATGGCTACACCTTC
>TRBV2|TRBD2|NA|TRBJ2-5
CASSVDTRASGSALHIGETQYF
TGTGCCAGCAGTGTTGACACCCGGGCTAGCGGGAGTGCCCTCCACATTGGAGAGACCCAGTACTTC
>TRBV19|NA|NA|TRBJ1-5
CASSIVYQTDQPQHF
TGTGCCAGTAGTATCGTGTACCAGACAGATCAGCCCCAGCATTTT
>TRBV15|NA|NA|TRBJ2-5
CATSKQSGLGTQYF
TGTGCCACCAGCAAACAGTCTGGTTTAGGGACCCAGTACTTC
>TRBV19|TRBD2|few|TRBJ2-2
CASAGRDDGTGELFF
TGTGCCAGTGCTGGGAGGGATGATGGAACCGGGGAGCTGTTTTTT
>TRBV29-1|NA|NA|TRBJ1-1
CSVVHPGEGTEAFF
TGCAGCGTTGTCCACCCAGGGGAAGGCACTGAAGCTTTCTTT
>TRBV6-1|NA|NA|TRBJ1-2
CASSEAVSRPAVPYGYTF
TGTGCCAGCAGTGAAGCGGTCTCGAGGCCAGCGGTTCCCTATGGCTACACCTTC
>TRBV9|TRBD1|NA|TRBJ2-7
CASSYRDRPYEQYF
TGTGCCAGCAGCTATAGGGACAGGCCCTACGAGCAGTACTTC
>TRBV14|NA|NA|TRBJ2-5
CASSQARFQETQYF
TGTGCCAGCAGCCAAGCGCGATTCCAAGAGACCCAGTACTTC
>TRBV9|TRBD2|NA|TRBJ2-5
CASSVAVTSGEETQYF
TGTGCCAGCAGCGTAGCTGTGACTAGCGGGGAAGAGACCCAGTACTTC
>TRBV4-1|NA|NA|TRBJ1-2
CASSHLEGSGYTF
TGCGCCAGCAGCCATTTGGAGGGCAGTGGCTACACCTTC
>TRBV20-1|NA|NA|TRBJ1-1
CSDRTALEAFF
TGCAGTGACCGGACAGCCTTGGAAGCTTTCTTT
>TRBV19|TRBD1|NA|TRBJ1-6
CASRTGGPNSPLHF
TGTGCCAGTAGGACAGGGGGCCCAAATTCACCCCTCCACTTT
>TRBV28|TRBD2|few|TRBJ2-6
CASSLGGAGANVLTF
TGTGCCAGCAGTTTAGGGGGGGCTGGGGCCAACGTCCTGACTTTC
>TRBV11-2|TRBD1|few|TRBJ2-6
CASSLGDRVLGGANVLTF
TGTGCCAGCAGCCTAGGGGACAGGGTACTAGGTGGGGCCAACGTCCTGACTTTC
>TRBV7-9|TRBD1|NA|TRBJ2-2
CASSLTPPGTANTGELFF
TGTGCCAGCAGCTTAACCCCCCCCGGGACAGCGAACACCGGGGAGCTGTTTTTT
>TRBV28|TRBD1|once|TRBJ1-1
CASGTAGGRMTEAFF
TGTGCCAGCGGAACGGCAGGGGGTAGGATGACTGAAGCTTTCTTT
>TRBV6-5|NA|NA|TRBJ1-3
CASSPYGNTIYF
TGTGCCAGCAGTCCTTATGGAAACACCATATATTTT
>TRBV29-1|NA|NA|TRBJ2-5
CSVSWEAGTQYF
TGCAGCGTTAGTTGGGAGGCAGGGACCCAGTACTTC
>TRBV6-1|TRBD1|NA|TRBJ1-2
CATRQGADYGYTF
TGTGCCACCAGACAGGGGGCGGACTATGGCTACACCTTC
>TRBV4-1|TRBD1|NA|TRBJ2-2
CASSQPELTGNYGELFF
TGCGCCAGCAGCCAACCCGAATTGACAGGGAATTACGGGGAGCTGTTTTTT
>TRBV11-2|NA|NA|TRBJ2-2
CASRLTEANTGELFF
TGTGCCAGCAGACTAACGGAAGCGAACACCGGGGAGCTGTTTTTT
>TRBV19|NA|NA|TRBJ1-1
CASSAERRDTEAFF
TGTGCCAGTAGTGCCGAAAGGAGGGACACTGAAGCTTTCTTT